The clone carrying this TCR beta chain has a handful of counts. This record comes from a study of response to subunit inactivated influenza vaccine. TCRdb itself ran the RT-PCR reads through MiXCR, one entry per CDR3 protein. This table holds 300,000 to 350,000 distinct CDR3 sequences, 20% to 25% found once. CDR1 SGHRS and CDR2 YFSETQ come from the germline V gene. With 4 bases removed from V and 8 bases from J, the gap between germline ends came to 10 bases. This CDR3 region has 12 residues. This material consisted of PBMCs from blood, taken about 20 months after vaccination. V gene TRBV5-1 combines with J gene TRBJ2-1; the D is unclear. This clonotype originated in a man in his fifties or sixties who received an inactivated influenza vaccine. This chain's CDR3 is CASSTTLDEQFF. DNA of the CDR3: TGCGCCAGCAGCACGACCTTAGATGAGCAGTTCTTC.